What follows are 19 T cell receptor beta chains derived from one specimen sequenced in a study of T cell clones after liver transplantation (dated by TCRdb to about 2019). The library came from the immunoSEQ multiplex PCR assay. The immuneACCESS repertoire file appears here via TCRdb, limited to in-frame rearrangements. These files lack a portion of the clones; in checked studies, under half of the deficit traces to unresolved V genes, and the cause of the others is not known. This sample comprises under 55,000 clones, 86% of them detected only once. The ten largest clones take up 14% of the sample. The sample was CD8+ T cells from blood, taken 12 months after liver transplant. The receptor source for this set is a human patient who received a liver transplant. Some T cells may derive from the graft donor when a transplant has been performed.

The chain combines TRBV7-2 with TRBJ2-3; D may be TRBD2 (5 bases). Trimming shortened V by 5 bases and J by 1 base, and 7 bases separated the two germline ends. This CDR3 is built from 13 residues. Germline V gene sequence: CDR1 SGHTA, CDR2 FQGNSA. In nucleotides, the CDR3 is TGTGCCAGCAGCATCGGGGGCACAGATACGCAGTATTTT. It translates to CASSIGGTDTQYF.

V is TRBV6-1 and J is TRBJ2-7; perhaps TRBD2 as D (5 bases). CDR3 length: 12 residues. V dropped 5 bases and J dropped 6 bases, with 11 bases sitting between them. Germline values: CDR1 MNHNS, CDR2 SASEGT. The DNA of the CDR3 is TGTGCCAGCAGTTATCCAGGAGGCGAGCAGTACTTC. This sequence encodes CASSYPGGEQYF.

Only one count was recorded for this clone. V usage is TRBV18 and J usage is TRBJ2-1, with unresolved D. CDR1 and CDR2 from the germline V gene are KGHSH and LQKENI. This CDR3 comprises 15 residues. V dropped 3 bases and J dropped 4 bases, with 13 bases sitting between them. CDR3 in amino acids: CASSPDPPGYNEQFF. DNA of the CDR3: TGTGCCAGCTCACCGGACCCGCCAGGTTACAATGAGCAGTTCTTC.

The V and J genes are TRBV27 and TRBJ1-2; 8 nucleotides line up with TRBD1. The germline gives CDR1 MNHEY, CDR2 SMNVEV (reference sequence). With 4 bases clipped from V and 4 bases from J, the junction kept 2 bases outside the gene matches. The CDR3 length is 13 residues. The CDR3 DNA is TGTGCCAGCAGTTCCAGGGGGCCCTATGGCTACACCTTC. Encoded protein: CASSSRGPYGYTF.

This clone has more than one count but fewer than ten. The V and J genes are TRBV20-1 and TRBJ1-1; D uncertain. Germline CDR1 DFQATT, CDR2 SNEGSKA (reference sequence). V was clipped by 6 bases and J by 6 bases, with 11 bases between them. The CDR3 totals 11 residues. The CDR3 here is CSAPRGSEAFF. The CDR3 nucleotides are TGCAGTGCGCCCCGGGGATCTGAAGCTTTCTTT.

The V and J genes are TRBV7-6 and TRBJ1-5; no firm D call. Trimming pared 6 bases from V and 3 bases from J, leaving 9 bases between. The CDR3 has 13 residues. Per germline, CDR1 SGHVS and CDR2 FNYEAQ. CDR3 sequence reads: CASSHSPNQPQHF. The DNA for the CDR3 is TGTGCCAGCAGTCACTCCCCCAATCAGCCCCAGCATTTT.

This sequence joins TRBV19 and TRBJ2-1, with 7 bases matching TRBD2. Germline CDR1 and CDR2: LNHDA and SQIVND (reference sequence). The CDR3 extends over 17 amino acids. With 1 base clipped from V and 4 bases from J, the junction kept 10 bases outside the gene matches. Here the CDR3 DNA reads TGTGCCAGTAGTATAGCTCCTCCAGGCGGGAGTTACAATGAGCAGTTCTTC. It codes for CASSIAPPGGSYNEQFF.

This clone qualifies as medium-sized. The V gene is TRBV5-1, the J gene TRBJ1-1; D is uncertain. Trimming stripped 4 bases from V and 0 bases from J, with 4 bases between. The CDR3 spans 12 residues. The germline CDR1 and CDR2 sequences are SGHRS and YFSETQ. The CDR3 sequence is CASSTLNTEAFF. CDR3 DNA sequence: TGCGCCAGCAGCACATTGAACACTGAAGCTTTCTTT. The full variable domain, rest sourced from reference TRBV5-1 and TRBJ1-1, is KAGVTQTPRYLIKTRGQQVTLSCSPISGHRSVSWYQQTPGQGLQFLFEYFSETQRNKGNFPGRFSGRQFSNSRSEMNVSTLELGDSALYLCASSTLNTEAFFGQGTRLTVV.

The chain links TRBV5-1 to TRBJ1-5; D unclear. Germline V lookup: CDR1 SGHRS, CDR2 YFSETQ. CDR3 length: 15 residues. V was clipped by 0 bases and J by 2 bases, with 9 bases between them. The DNA of the CDR3 is TGCGCCAGCAGCTTGGGTCAGGCCGGCAATCAGCCCCAGCATTTT. Protein: CASSLGQAGNQPQHF.

This clone has only one observation. This sequence joins TRBV4-1 and TRBJ2-1; possible D gene TRBD1, 6 bases. V shed 0 bases and J shed 7 bases, with 13 bases lying between them. This CDR3 spans 15 amino acids. Per the germline V gene, CDR1 is MGHRA and CDR2 is YSYEKL. CDR3 DNA sequence: TGCGCCAGCAGCCAAGAGGGCAGGGGTCTAAATGAGCAGTTCTTC. Protein product: CASSQEGRGLNEQFF.

The count of this clone is one. The chain employs TRBV14 and TRBJ2-1, with a weak D call TRBD2 (5 bases). V lost 1 base and J lost 10, with 14 bases in between. CDR1 is SGHDN and CDR2 is FVKESK in the germline V gene. CDR3 size: 14 residues. CDR3 in DNA: TGTGCCAGCAGCCAAGCTTTACTAGGGCGGGAGCAGTTCTTC. Its translation is CASSQALLGREQFF.

The chain links TRBV6-1 to TRBJ2-7, with 7 bases lining up with TRBD1. Looked up from germline, CDR1 is MNHNS and CDR2 is SASEGT. The ends lost 2 bases at V and 6 bases at J; junction bases unmatched: 7. The CDR3 sequence is 14 residues long. CDR3 DNA sequence: TGTGCCAGCAGTGAACCGACAGGGATTTCCGAGCAGTACTTC. It is translated as CASSEPTGISEQYF.

The J gene is TRBJ2-7, the V gene TRBV10-3, with 7 bases fitting TRBD1. The germline CDR1 and CDR2 sequences are ENHRY and SYGVKD. J was trimmed by 3 bases and V by 6 bases; bases with no gene match: 5. The CDR3 has 13 residues. CDR3 sequence (DNA): TGTGCCATCAGCACAGGGGCCAACTACGAGCAGTACTTC. It encodes CAISTGANYEQYF.

The chain has TRBV4-1 and TRBJ1-2, with a possible D match to TRBD1 (6 bases). Germline loops: CDR1 MGHRA, CDR2 YSYEKL. The CDR3 covers 15 residues. V was pared by 0 bases and J by 7 bases, with 15 bases between. CDR3: CASSQEQGFVSGYTF. CDR3 in DNA: TGCGCCAGCAGCCAAGAACAGGGATTTGTGAGTGGCTACACCTTC.

As concerns this clone: Other DNA sequences in this specimen translate into the identical CDR3. The chain recombines TRBV7-9 with TRBJ1-2; D is undetermined. Germline V CDR1 and CDR2: SEHNR, FQNEAQ (reference sequence). The CDR3 has 13 amino acids. The V gene lost 1 base and the J gene lost 5 bases, with 8 bases spanning the gap. CDR3 sequence reads: CASSLGGPYGYTF. In DNA, the CDR3 is TGTGCCAGCAGCTTAGGAGGACCATATGGCTACACCTTC.

The chain combines TRBV28 with TRBJ1-5; 8 bases are shared with TRBD1. This CDR3 has 13 amino acids. Per the germline V gene, CDR1 is MDHEN and CDR2 is SYDVKM. Losses at the gene ends were 7 bases for V and 4 bases for J; bases not matched to a gene: 3. CDR3 protein: CASTHRGNQPQHF. In DNA, the CDR3 is TGTGCCAGCACACACAGGGGGAATCAGCCCCAGCATTTT.

J is TRBJ1-5 and V is TRBV5-4; D call uncertain. Germline CDR1 reads SGHNT; CDR2 reads YYREEE (reference sequence). V was clipped by 0 bases and J by 4 bases, with 8 bases between them. The CDR3 extends over 14 amino acids. The CDR3 nucleotides read TGTGCCAGCAGCTTGGGGATAGGGAATCAGCCCCAGCATTTT. Its translation: CASSLGIGNQPQHF.

This clone was seen at least ten times. The chain recombines TRBV2 with TRBJ2-7; 11 nucleotides agree with TRBD1. The CDR3 consists of 14 residues. CDR1 and CDR2 from the germline V gene are SNHLY and FYNNEI. V trimming: 8 bases; J trimming: 4 bases; junction bases outside the gene matches: 7. CDR3 nucleotides: TGTGCCAGCCTAAGTAGGGACAGGGGGTACGAGCAGTACTTC. This codes for CASLSRDRGYEQYF.

The chain carries TRBV11-2 and TRBJ2-3, with D unclear. CDR3 length equals 16 residues. The V and J ends lost 5 bases and 3 bases respectively, with 18 bases between them. Per germline, CDR1 SGHAT and CDR2 FQNNGV. This CDR3 reads CASSLGATRITDTQYF. Written as DNA, the CDR3 is TGTGCCAGCAGCCTAGGAGCGACCCGGATTACAGATACGCAGTATTTT.